This T cell receptor beta chain comes out of a study of blood T cell repertoires in COVID-19. Across the study: PBMCs, B-cell-depleted T cells, or T cells provided the cDNA or gDNA that made up the material.

The V gene's germline CDR1 is SGDLS and CDR2 YYNGEE. The CDR3 runs 15 residues. The junction had 8 bases not matched to a gene; V was cut back by 1 base and J by 5 bases. Patients in Seattle were enrolled during active infection, then followed longitudinally. In the authors' methods: Estimation of nucleated cell counts relied on the amplification of reference gene primers. Sequencing used immunoSEQ multiplex PCR; TCRdb keeps in-frame clones, though not all of them. V and J calls and clone size are as listed in that table; D and trimming were resolved from the DNA. The sample contains hundreds of thousands of clones, 80% to 90% of which appear only once.

This rearrangement joins TRBV9 to TRBJ2-7, with 8 bases identical to TRBD2. Input material: peripheral blood. The TCR comes from a woman between 65 and 79 years old with COVID-19, enrolled during active disease. The CDR3 region has the DNA TGTGCCAGCAGCGTAATGACGGGAGGGTCGGACGAGCAGTACTTC. Its translation: CASSVMTGGSDEQYF.